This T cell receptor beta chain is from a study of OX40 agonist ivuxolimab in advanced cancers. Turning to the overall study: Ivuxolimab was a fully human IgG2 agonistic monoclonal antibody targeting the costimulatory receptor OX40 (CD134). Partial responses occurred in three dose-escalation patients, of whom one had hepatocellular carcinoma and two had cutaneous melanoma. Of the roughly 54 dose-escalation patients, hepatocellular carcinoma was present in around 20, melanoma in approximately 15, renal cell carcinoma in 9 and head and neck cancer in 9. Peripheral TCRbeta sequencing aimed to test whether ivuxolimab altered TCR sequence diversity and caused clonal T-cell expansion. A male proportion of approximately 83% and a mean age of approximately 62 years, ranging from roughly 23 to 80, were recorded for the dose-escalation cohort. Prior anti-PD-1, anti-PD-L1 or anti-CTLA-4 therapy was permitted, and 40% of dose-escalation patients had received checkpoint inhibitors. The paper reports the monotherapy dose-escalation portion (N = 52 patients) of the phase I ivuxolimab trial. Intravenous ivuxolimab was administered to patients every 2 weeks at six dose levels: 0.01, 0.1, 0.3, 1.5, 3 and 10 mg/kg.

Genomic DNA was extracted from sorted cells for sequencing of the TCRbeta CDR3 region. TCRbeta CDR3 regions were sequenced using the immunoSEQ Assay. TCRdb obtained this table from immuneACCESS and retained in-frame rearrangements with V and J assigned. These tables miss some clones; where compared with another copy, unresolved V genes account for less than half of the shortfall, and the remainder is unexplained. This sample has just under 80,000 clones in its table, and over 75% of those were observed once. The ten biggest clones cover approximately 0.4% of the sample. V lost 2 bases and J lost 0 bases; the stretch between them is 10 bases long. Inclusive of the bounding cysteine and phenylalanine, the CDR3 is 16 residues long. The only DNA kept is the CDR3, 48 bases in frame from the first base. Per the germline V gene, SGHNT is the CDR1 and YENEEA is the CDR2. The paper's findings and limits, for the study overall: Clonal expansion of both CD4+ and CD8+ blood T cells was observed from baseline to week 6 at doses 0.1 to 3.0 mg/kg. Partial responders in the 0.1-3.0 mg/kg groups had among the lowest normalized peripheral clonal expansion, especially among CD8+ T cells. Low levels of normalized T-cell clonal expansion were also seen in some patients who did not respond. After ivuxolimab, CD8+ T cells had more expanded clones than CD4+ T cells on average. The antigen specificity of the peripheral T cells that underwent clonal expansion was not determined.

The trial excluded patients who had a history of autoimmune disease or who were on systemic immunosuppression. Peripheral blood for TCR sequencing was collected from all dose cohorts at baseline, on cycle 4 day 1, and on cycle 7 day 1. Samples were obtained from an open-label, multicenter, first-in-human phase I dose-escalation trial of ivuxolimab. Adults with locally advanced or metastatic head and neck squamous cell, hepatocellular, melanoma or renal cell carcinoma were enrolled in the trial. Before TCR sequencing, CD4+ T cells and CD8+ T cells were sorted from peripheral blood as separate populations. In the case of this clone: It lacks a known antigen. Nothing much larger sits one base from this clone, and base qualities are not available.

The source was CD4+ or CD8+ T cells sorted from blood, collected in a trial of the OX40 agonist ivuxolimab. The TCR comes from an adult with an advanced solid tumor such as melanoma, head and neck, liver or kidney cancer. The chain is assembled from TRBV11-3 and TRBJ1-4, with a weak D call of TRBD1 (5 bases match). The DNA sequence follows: TGTGCCAGCAGCTTACGGGGCCTAGCAACTAATGAAAAACTGTTTTTT. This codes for CASSLRGLATNEKLFF. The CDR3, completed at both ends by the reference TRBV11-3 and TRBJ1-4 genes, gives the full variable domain EAGVVQSPRYKIIEKKQPVAFWCNPISGHNTLYWYLQNLGQGPELLIRYENEEAVDDSQLPKDRFSAERLKGVDSTLKIQPAELGDSAVYLCASSLRGLATNEKLFFGSGTQLSVL.